The 22 T cell receptor beta chains below were found in one sample sequenced in a study of T cells in Graves' hyperthyroidism and ophthalmopathy. Amplified TCR beta CDR3 regions derived from RNA transcripts. The HTBI primer set was used in a first-round RT-PCR of the TCR CDR3. MiXCR, applied by TCRdb to the multiplex PCR reads, yields one record per CDR3 protein. The sample gives 560,000 or so distinct CDR3 sequences, 15% to 20% of which show up once; 45% to 50% is in the top ten. Sequencing used blood. The receptors derive from a man aged 35 to 55 with Graves' ophthalmopathy.

This chain uses TRBV27 with TRBJ2-1, with 9 bases matching TRBD1. The J segment lost 6 bases and the V segment lost 3 bases, leaving 6 bases of the junction unmatched. This CDR3 is built from 15 residues. Germline CDR1 is MNHEY and CDR2 is SMNVEV (reference sequence). In nucleotides, the CDR3 is TGTGCCAGCAGTTTTTCCCGGGACAGGGCCAATGAGCAGTTCTTC. The encoded protein is CASSFSRDRANEQFF.

This clonotype has just a few counts. The chain links TRBV12-3 or TRBV12-4 to TRBJ1-5; no clear D. The CDR3 runs to 15 residues. V dropped 2 bases and J dropped 0 bases, with 8 bases sitting between them. CDR3 in amino acids: CASSLREISNQPQHF. CDR3 sequence (DNA): TGTGCCAGCAGTTTAAGGGAAATTAGCAATCAGCCCCAGCATTTT.

This clonotype has more than one count but fewer than ten. The chain employs TRBV19 and TRBJ1-5, with a weak D call TRBD1 (5 bases). The ends were cut back, 0 bases at V and 4 bases at J, with 19 bases in the middle. This CDR3 region has 18 residues. Germline loops: CDR1 LNHDA, CDR2 SQIVND (reference sequence). The CDR3 here is CASSIDQRTASGNQPQHF. The CDR3, as DNA: TGTGCCAGTAGTATAGATCAGAGGACCGCGTCAGGGAATCAGCCCCAGCATTTT. Variable domain in full (rest from reference TRBV19 and TRBJ1-5): DGGITQSPKYLFRKEGQNVTLSCEQNLNHDAMYWYRQDPGQGLRLIYYSQIVNDFQKGDIAEGYSVSREKKESFPLTVTSAQKNPTAFYLCASSIDQRTASGNQPQHFGDGTRLSIL.

Comment on this clonotype: It may be a read error: a sequence one base away is much more abundant. The chain is built from TRBV2 and TRBJ2-1, with 10 bases lining up with TRBD2. Per the germline V gene, CDR1 is SNHLY and CDR2 is FYNNEI. V shed 6 bases, J shed 0 bases, and the junction held 5 bases outside the gene matches. There are 16 residues in the CDR3. This chain's CDR3 is CASRGLATGSYNEQFF. The CDR3 DNA reads as TGTGCCAGCAGGGGACTAGCGACTGGCTCCTACAATGAGCAGTTCTTC.

The chain is built from TRBV7-2 and TRBJ2-1; 8 bases line up with TRBD2. CDR3 length: 15 amino acids. CDR1 and CDR2 from the germline V gene are SGHTA and FQGNSA. Germline trimming cut 0 bases from V and 3 bases from J; bases unmatched to any gene: 1. In DNA form, the CDR3 reads TGTGCCAGCAGCTTAGCTAGCGGGAACTACAATGAGCAGTTCTTC. It specifies CASSLASGNYNEQFF. Based on the CDR3 plus reference TRBV7-2 and TRBJ2-1, the full variable domain is GAGVSQSPSNKVTEKGKDVELRCDPISGHTALYWYRQSLGQGLEFLIYFQGNSAPDKSGLPSDRFSAERTGGSVSTLTIQRTQQEDSAVYLCASSLASGNYNEQFFGPGTRLTVL.

In its sample, this clonotype was seen a few times. The chain recombines TRBV5-6 with TRBJ2-3, with 9 bases fitting TRBD2. This CDR3 contains 16 residues. With 3 bases clipped from V and 0 bases from J, the junction kept 5 bases outside the gene matches. Germline assignment: CDR1 SGHDT and CDR2 YYEEEE. The CDR3 sequence: CASSSVAGDSTDTQYF. The CDR3 DNA reads as TGTGCCAGCAGCTCTGTAGCGGGAGATAGCACAGATACGCAGTATTTT.

This clonotype was counted many times. The rearrangement joins TRBV6-1 to TRBJ1-1; 9 nucleotides agree with TRBD1. Germline V CDR1 and CDR2: MNHNS, SASEGT. The CDR3 length is 14 residues. Trimming removed 6 bases from V and 6 bases from J; junction bases left unmatched: 8. CDR3 in DNA: TGTGCCAGCAGCTACAGGGGGCTCTTCGCTGAAGCTTTCTTT. Its protein product is CASSYRGLFAEAFF.

CDR3 bases: TGTGCCAGCAGGGACAGGGAAAAGGCGAACACCGGGGAGCTGTTTTTT. Translated: CASRDREKANTGELFF. The rearrangement uses TRBV2 and TRBJ2-2; 8 bases map to TRBD1. V gave up 6 bases and J gave up 0 bases; unmatched junction bases: 6. The CDR3 contains 16 residues. Germline V gene lookup returns CDR1 SNHLY and CDR2 FYNNEI. The entire variable domain, with the rest obtained from reference TRBV2 and TRBJ2-2, is as follows: EPEVTQTPSHQVTQMGQEVILRCVPISNHLYFYWYRQILGQKVEFLVSFYNNEISEKSEIFDDQFSVERPDGSNFTLKIRSTKLEDSAMYFCASRDREKANTGELFFGEGSRLTVL.

In its sample, this clonotype was seen a few times. The V and J genes are TRBV19 and TRBJ1-1; 7 nucleotides agree with TRBD1. Germline V lookup: CDR1 LNHDA, CDR2 SQIVND (reference sequence). V was clipped by 5 bases and J by 10 bases; unmatched bases: 7. The CDR3 runs to 12 residues. The CDR3 region has the DNA TGTGCCAGTAGTCCACAGGGGCGCGGAGCTTTCTTT. Translating gives CASSPQGRGAFF. The full variable domain, completed using reference TRBV19 and TRBJ1-1, is DGGITQSPKYLFRKEGQNVTLSCEQNLNHDAMYWYRQDPGQGLRLIYYSQIVNDFQKGDIAEGYSVSREKKESFPLTVTSAQKNPTAFYLCASSPQGRGAFFGQGTRLTVV.

The rearrangement joins TRBV18 to TRBJ2-3; 9 nucleotides align to TRBD2. The CDR3 covers 16 residues. Trimming at V came to 2 bases and at J to 2 bases, leaving 5 bases not matched to a gene. Germline V lookup: CDR1 KGHSH, CDR2 LQKENI. The CDR3 sequence is CASSPWIAGATDTQYF. DNA for the CDR3: TGTGCCAGCTCACCATGGATAGCGGGGGCCACAGATACGCAGTATTTT.

This clonotype has more than one count but fewer than ten. The chain uses TRBV7-2 and TRBJ2-7, with D uncertain. There are 14 residues in the CDR3. Germline V CDR1 and CDR2: SGHTA, FQGNSA. V lost 5 bases and J lost 3, with 14 bases in between. DNA of the CDR3: TGTGCCAGCAGCACATCCGCCGGAGACTACGAGCAGTACTTC. This translates into CASSTSAGDYEQYF.

This clonotype was observed once. The CDR3 spells CAWSRQGYEQYF. DNA for the CDR3: TGTGCCTGGAGTCGACAGGGATACGAGCAGTACTTC. J is TRBJ2-7 and V is TRBV30; TRBD1 aligns across 7 bases. The CDR3 is 12 amino acids. The ends lost 2 bases at V and 4 bases at J; junction bases unmatched: 2. Germline V CDR1 and CDR2: GTSNPN, SVGIG (reference sequence).

This clonotype was counted ten times or more. The chain has TRBV2 and TRBJ2-3, with 12 bases lining up with TRBD2. The junction had 4 bases not matched to a gene; V was cut back by 7 bases and J by 2 bases. This CDR3 region has 15 residues. The germline V gene has CDR1 SNHLY and CDR2 FYNNEI. CDR3 residues: CASTRTSGVTDTQYF. Here the CDR3 DNA reads TGTGCCAGCACCCGGACTAGCGGGGTCACAGATACGCAGTATTTT.

This clonotype was observed a few times. This chain joins TRBV10-1 and TRBJ2-3; perhaps TRBD1 as D (5 bases). The CDR3 is 15 amino acids. V gave up 3 bases and J gave up 1 base, with 11 bases separating them. The germline gives CDR1 WNHNN, CDR2 SYGVQD (reference sequence). The CDR3 reads CASSDGGAGTDTQYF. CDR3 nucleotides: TGCGCCAGCAGTGACGGTGGGGCGGGCACAGATACGCAGTATTTT.

This clonotype occurred a few times. The chain employs TRBV10-3 and TRBJ2-3, with D possibly matching TRBD1 (6 bases). Trimming stripped 2 bases from V and 0 bases from J, with 9 bases between. From germline, CDR1 is ENHRY and CDR2 SYGVKD. CDR3 length: 15 amino acids. The CDR3 loop is CAISEMGQSTDTQYF. As DNA, the CDR3 is TGTGCCATCAGTGAGATGGGACAAAGCACAGATACGCAGTATTTT.

This rearrangement joins TRBV5-1 to TRBJ2-1; TRBD2 aligns across 12 bases. The CDR3 consists of 15 residues. V dropped 0 bases and J dropped 10; count of bases not matched to a gene: 5. CDR1 is SGHRS, CDR2 YFSETQ, per germline. The CDR3 region has the DNA TGCGCCAGCAGCTTGGAGTCTAGCGGGAGGGGAGAGCAGTTCTTC. Residues: CASSLESSGRGEQFF.

The rearrangement links TRBV7-9 to TRBJ1-2; no firm D call. V was trimmed by 1 base and J by 5 bases, leaving 14 bases between them. This CDR3 contains 15 residues. The germline CDR1 and CDR2 sequences are SEHNR and FQNEAQ (reference sequence). The CDR3 loop is CASSLVSRRAYGYTF. CDR3 DNA: TGTGCCAGCAGCTTAGTGAGCAGGAGGGCATATGGCTACACCTTC.

This clonotype was observed many times. The chain links TRBV6-1 to TRBJ2-7; 7 nucleotides agree with TRBD2. Germline CDR1 and CDR2: MNHNS and SASEGT. This CDR3 spans 12 amino acids. With V trimmed by 6 bases and J by 5 bases, 4 bases remained unmatched. CDR3 in amino acids: CASSPRGDEQYF. The CDR3 DNA follows: TGTGCCAGCAGCCCCCGGGGGGACGAGCAGTACTTC.

The V call is TRBV7-9, the J call TRBJ2-7; possibly TRBD1 or TRBD2 for D (5 bases each). CDR3 length: 12 amino acids. CDR1 is SEHNR and CDR2 is FQNEAQ in the germline V gene (reference sequence). V lost 6 bases, J lost 6 bases, and 12 bases lay in between. CDR3 DNA: TGTGCCAGCAGGCAAGACGGGGCCGAGCAGTACTTC. It codes for CASRQDGAEQYF.

This clonotype was counted many times. The chain joins TRBV20-1 to TRBJ2-7, with a tentative D call TRBD2 (6 bases). In germline, CDR1 is DFQATT, CDR2 SNEGSKA (reference sequence). The CDR3 loop spans 15 amino acids. Trimming removed 0 bases from V and 2 bases from J, with 14 bases in between. The CDR3 loop is CSARDLGTGPYEQYF. CDR3 sequence (DNA): TGCAGTGCTAGAGATCTCGGGACTGGGCCCTACGAGCAGTACTTC.

This clonotype occurred many times. The gene calls are TRBV28 and TRBJ1-6; D unresolved. Trimming removed 5 bases from V and 10 bases from J, with 9 bases in between. The V gene's germline CDR1 is MDHEN and CDR2 SYDVKM. The CDR3 is 12 residues long. The CDR3 region has the DNA TGTGCCAGCAGTCCTGTCGGGTCACCCCTCCACTTT. Its protein product is CASSPVGSPLHF.

This chain uses TRBV4-1 with TRBJ2-7; 7 nucleotides match TRBD1. With 5 bases clipped from V and 0 bases from J, the junction kept 4 bases outside the gene matches. CDR1 and CDR2 from the germline V gene are MGHRA and YSYEKL. The CDR3 loop spans 14 amino acids. CDR3 DNA: TGCGCCAGCAGCACACGACAGGGCTCCTACGAGCAGTACTTC. Its translation is CASSTRQGSYEQYF.